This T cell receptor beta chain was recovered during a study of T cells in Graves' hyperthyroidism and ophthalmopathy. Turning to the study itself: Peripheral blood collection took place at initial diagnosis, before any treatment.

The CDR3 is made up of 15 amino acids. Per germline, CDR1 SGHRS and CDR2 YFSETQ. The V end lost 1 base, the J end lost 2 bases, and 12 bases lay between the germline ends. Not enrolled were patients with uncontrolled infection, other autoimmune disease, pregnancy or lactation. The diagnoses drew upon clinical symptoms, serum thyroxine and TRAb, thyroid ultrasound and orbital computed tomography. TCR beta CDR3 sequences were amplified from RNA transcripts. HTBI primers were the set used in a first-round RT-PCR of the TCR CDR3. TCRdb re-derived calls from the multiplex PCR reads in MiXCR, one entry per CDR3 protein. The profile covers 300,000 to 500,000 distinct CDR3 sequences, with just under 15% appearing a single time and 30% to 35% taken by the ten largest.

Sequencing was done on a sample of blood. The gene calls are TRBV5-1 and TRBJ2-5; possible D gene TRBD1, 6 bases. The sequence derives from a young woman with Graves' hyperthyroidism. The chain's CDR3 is CASSLSGHEQETQYF. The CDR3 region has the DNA TGCGCCAGCAGCTTGTCGGGACACGAGCAAGAGACCCAGTACTTC.